A single sample gave rise to the 20 T cell receptor beta chains below, sequenced in a study of siplizumab effects on memory and regulatory T cells. TCRdb keeps only in-frame clones here, not all; method: immunoSEQ multiplex PCR. The sample includes about 100,000 clones, about 91% of them seen just once. Sequenced input: Tregs sorted from blood. The receptors derive from a human donor in good health.

This chain uses TRBV7-9 with TRBJ1-3, with D tentatively TRBD1 (6 bases). CDR1 is SEHNR, CDR2 FQNEAQ, per germline (reference sequence). CDR3 length equals 15 residues. V lost 1 base and J 4 bases, leaving 11 bases between the germline ends. CDR3 bases: TGTGCCAGCAGCTTAGACAGGGCGAAAGGAAACACCATATATTTT. Translated: CASSLDRAKGNTIYF.

V gene TRBV5-1 combines with J gene TRBJ2-7, with 11 nucleotides matching TRBD2. The CDR3 spans 15 residues. Per the germline V gene, CDR1 is SGHRS and CDR2 is YFSETQ. After removal of 4 bases from V and 0 bases from J, the junction contained 3 bases not matched to a gene. CDR3 sequence reads: CASSPGLAGSYEQYF. DNA of the CDR3: TGCGCCAGCAGCCCAGGACTAGCGGGCTCCTACGAGCAGTACTTC.

J is TRBJ2-3 and V is TRBV4-1; D unresolved. The germline CDR1 and CDR2 sequences are MGHRA and YSYEKL. The CDR3 has 14 residues. The V end lost 4 bases, the J end lost 2 bases, and 10 bases lay between the germline ends. The CDR3 sequence: CASSRRLFTDTQYF. CDR3 coding DNA: TGCGCCAGCAGCCGAAGGCTATTCACAGATACGCAGTATTTT.

This chain joins TRBV4-1 and TRBJ2-1; 10 positions agree with TRBD2. The J segment lost 9 bases and the V segment lost 5 bases, leaving 16 bases of the junction unmatched. The CDR3 has 17 amino acids. CDR1 is MGHRA and CDR2 is YSYEKL in the germline V gene. The DNA for the CDR3 is TGCGCCAGCAGCGACCTGCCTAGCGGGAGTGTCCGGGTTGAGCAGTTCTTC. It encodes CASSDLPSGSVRVEQFF.

This chain links TRBV10-3 with TRBJ2-7, with D maybe TRBD1 (7 bases). The CDR3 loop spans 14 amino acids. From germline, CDR1 is ENHRY and CDR2 SYGVKD. V lost 11 bases and J 5 bases, leaving 22 bases between the germline ends. CDR3 sequence reads: CAGADREVRNEQYF. Here the CDR3 DNA reads TGTGCCGGGGCTGACAGGGAGGTGAGAAACGAGCAGTACTTC.

The J gene is TRBJ1-4, the V gene TRBV6-5; D not resolved. The germline V and J ends were trimmed by 5 bases and 7 bases, with 14 bases remaining between them. CDR3 length equals 14 residues. CDR1 is MNHEY, CDR2 SVGAGI, per germline. CDR3 sequence reads: CASSPRGWVEKLFF. For the CDR3, the DNA is TGTGCCAGCAGTCCGAGAGGATGGGTTGAAAAACTGTTTTTT.

CDR3 residues: CASSYLGGDVNIQYF. CDR3 in DNA: TGTGCCAGCAGTTACTTGGGGGGGGATGTGAACATTCAGTACTTC. J is TRBJ2-4 and V is TRBV6-6, with 7 bases matching TRBD2. The germline CDR1 and CDR2 sequences are MNHNY and SVGAGI (reference sequence). V gave up 1 base and J gave up 7 bases; unmatched junction bases: 7. CDR3 length: 15 residues.

The V gene is TRBV19, the J gene TRBJ1-2; 8 nucleotides match TRBD1. The CDR3 contains 15 residues. CDR1 and CDR2 from the germline V gene are LNHDA and SQIVND (reference sequence). Unmatched junction bases numbered 5, after V lost 3 bases and J lost 2 bases. The CDR3 nucleotides are TGTGCCAGTAGTATGACGACAGGGGTCAACTATGGCTACACCTTC. Translation gives CASSMTTGVNYGYTF.

This clone was seen once. The chain links TRBV5-1 to TRBJ2-5; no firm D call. V lost 1 base to trimming and J lost 4 bases, with 8 bases between them. In germline, CDR1 is SGHRS, CDR2 YFSETQ. The CDR3 length is 13 residues. The CDR3 is CASSLWVGETQYF. In DNA, the CDR3 is TGCGCCAGCAGCTTGTGGGTAGGAGAGACCCAGTACTTC.

Sample share makes this clone medium-sized. This chain uses TRBV15 with TRBJ2-5; weak D call: TRBD2 (6 bases). This CDR3 is built from 14 residues. Per the germline V gene, CDR1 is LNHNV and CDR2 is YYDKDF (reference sequence). V was shortened by 8 bases and J by 4 bases, with 17 bases between the two germline ends. CDR3 nucleotide sequence: TGTGCCACCTTAGACCGATCAGCGGGAGAGACCCAGTACTTC. Its translation: CATLDRSAGETQYF.

The chain is built from TRBV6-1 and TRBJ2-5; D is possibly TRBD1 (6 bases). V was pared by 2 bases and J by 5 bases, with 15 bases between. Germline-derived CDR1 and CDR2 are MNHNS and SASEGT. CDR3 length: 15 residues. The CDR3 DNA sequence: TGTGCCAGCAGTGAACAGGGGCGGCAATATGAGACCCAGTACTTC. Translating it yields CASSEQGRQYETQYF.

The rearrangement links TRBV2 to TRBJ2-3; 10 positions match TRBD2. This CDR3 contains 20 residues. CDR1 SNHLY and CDR2 FYNNEI come from the germline V gene. V lost 7 bases and J lost 1; bases outside the gene matches: 20. The CDR3 nucleotides read TGTGCCAGCACATCTCACCGGCTCGTAGCGGGAGGACCCGGCACAGATACGCAGTATTTT. This sequence encodes CASTSHRLVAGGPGTDTQYF.

This clone was detected once. This sequence joins TRBV2 and TRBJ2-7; no firm D call. Trimming removed 4 bases at V and 2 bases at J, with 6 bases between. Germline V gene data show CDR1 as SNHLY and CDR2 as FYNNEI. The CDR3 runs to 12 residues. This CDR3 is CASSAYPYEQYF. The CDR3 DNA is TGTGCCAGCAGTGCCTACCCCTACGAGCAGTACTTC.

The gene calls are TRBV6-5 and TRBJ2-7; 8 positions agree with TRBD1. The CDR3 is made up of 15 amino acids. V shed 2 bases, J shed 2 bases, and the junction held 5 bases outside the gene matches. Germline-derived CDR1 and CDR2 are MNHEY and SVGAGI. This chain's CDR3 is CASSYNPGGAYEQYF. CDR3 in DNA: TGTGCCAGCAGTTACAATCCAGGGGGCGCCTACGAGCAGTACTTC.

The rearrangement links TRBV4-2 to TRBJ2-7; no definite D call. Per germline, CDR1 LGHNA and CDR2 YNFKEQ. CDR3 size: 15 residues. V lost 0 bases, J lost 9 bases, and 18 bases lay in between. Here the CDR3 reads CASSQDFVPASRQYF. The CDR3 DNA is TGTGCCAGCAGCCAAGATTTTGTTCCGGCTTCTAGGCAGTACTTC.

V and J are TRBV28 and TRBJ2-7; 9 bases match TRBD1. The CDR3 loop spans 15 amino acids. V lost 7 bases to trimming and J lost 2 bases; unmatched junction nucleotides: 9. The germline V gene has CDR1 MDHEN and CDR2 SYDVKM. CDR3: CASKPTGGLPYEQYF. DNA of the CDR3: TGTGCCAGCAAACCAACAGGGGGCCTTCCCTACGAGCAGTACTTC.

The chain couples TRBV7-3 to TRBJ2-1; 7 bases agree with TRBD1. J was trimmed by 5 bases and V by 5 bases; bases with no gene match: 9. Germline assignment: CDR1 SGHTA and CDR2 FQGTGA. There are 15 residues in the CDR3. The CDR3 loop reads CASSVSGTANNEQFF. The CDR3 DNA sequence: TGTGCCAGCAGCGTATCCGGGACAGCGAACAATGAGCAGTTCTTC.

The chain carries TRBV7-2 and TRBJ2-3, with D unresolved. The V and J ends lost 5 bases and 0 bases respectively, with 9 bases between them. Germline V gene sequence: CDR1 SGHTA, CDR2 FQGNSA. The CDR3 consists of 14 residues. The CDR3 sequence: CASSQSHSTDTQYF. In DNA, the CDR3 is TGTGCCAGCAGCCAATCTCATAGCACAGATACGCAGTATTTT.

This clone was counted a single time. A read error may account for a junction end that differs from germline. This rearrangement joins TRBV28 to TRBJ2-1; 10 nucleotides align to TRBD2. Germline CDR1 is MDHEN and CDR2 is SYDVKM. The CDR3 runs to 15 residues. CDR3 loop: CASTISGRAYSEQFF. The CDR3, as DNA: TGTGCCAGCACCATAAGCGGGAGGGCTTACAGTGAGCAGTTCTTC.

The chain combines TRBV6-6 with TRBJ1-4; no firm D call. The V gene lost 3 bases and the J gene lost 7 bases, with 9 bases spanning the gap. The germline CDR1 and CDR2 sequences are MNHNY and SVGAGI (reference sequence). The CDR3 runs to 13 residues. CDR3 DNA: TGTGCCAGCAGTTATCGTTGGGGTGAAAAACTGTTTTTT. Its translation is CASSYRWGEKLFF.